One T cell receptor (beta chain) is described in this entry. These data belong to a study of blood T cell repertoires in COVID-19. Study at large: From T cells, B-cell-depleted T cells, or PBMCs came the material, which was cDNA or gDNA.

In the authors' methods: Estimation of nucleated cell counts relied on the amplification of reference gene primers. TCRdb keeps only in-frame clones here, not all; method: immunoSEQ multiplex PCR. V and J calls plus clone size are reproduced from that table; the DNA served to infer D and trimming. The sample has roughly 260,000 clones, 90% to 95% seen once. The CDR3 sequence is 15 residues long. Germline assignment: CDR1 MNHNS and CDR2 SASEGT. V was shortened by 0 bases and J by 4 bases, with 12 bases between the two germline ends. This clonotype was obtained from a woman aged 18-29 years who had recovered from COVID-19. The sequencing input was PBMCs or T cells enriched from blood (not recorded which). V gene TRBV6-1 combines with J gene TRBJ1-2; tentative D call: TRBD1 (5 bases). This CDR3 reads CASSEALGAVYGYTF. CDR3 sequence (DNA): TGTGCCAGCAGTGAAGCGCTTGGGGCAGTCTATGGCTACACCTTC.